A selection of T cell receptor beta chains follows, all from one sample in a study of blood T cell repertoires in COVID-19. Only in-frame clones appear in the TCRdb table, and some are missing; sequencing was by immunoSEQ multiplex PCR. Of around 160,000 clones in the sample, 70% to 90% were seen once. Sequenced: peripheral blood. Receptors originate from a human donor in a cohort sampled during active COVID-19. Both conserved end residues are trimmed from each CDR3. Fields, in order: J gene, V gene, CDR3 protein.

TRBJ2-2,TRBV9,ASSVRTSGGQDTGELF
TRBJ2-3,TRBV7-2,ASTRRLAGGTDTQY
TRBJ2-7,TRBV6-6,ASSYSTSLDEQY
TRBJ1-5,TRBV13,ASSSGTGGGQPQH
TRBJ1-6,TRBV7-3,ASSLDRSYNSPLH
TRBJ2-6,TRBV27,ASSPGTGKGSGANVLT
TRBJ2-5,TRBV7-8,ASRGGRAKGGQETQY
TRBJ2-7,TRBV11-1,ASSPRLAGYEQY
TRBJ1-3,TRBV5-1,ASSHPTLGARGNTIY
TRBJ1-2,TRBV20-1,SAGGVYGYT
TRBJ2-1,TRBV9,ASSVEGLYNEQF
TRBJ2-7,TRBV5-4,ASSASSYEQY
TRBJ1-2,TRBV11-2,ASSPTPGTRNYGYT
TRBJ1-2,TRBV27,ASTPAGRDYGYT
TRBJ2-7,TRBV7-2,ASSLASTSGGAYEQY
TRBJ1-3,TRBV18,ASSPRTGASGNTIY
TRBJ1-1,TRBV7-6,ASSLETGGSNTEAF
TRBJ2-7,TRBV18,ASSPGLIAYEQY
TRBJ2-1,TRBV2,ASSGPGEEQF
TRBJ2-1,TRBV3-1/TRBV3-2,ASSQDNVGGLYNEQF
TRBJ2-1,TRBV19,ASSIDSRGLFEQF
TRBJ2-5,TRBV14,ASSPGEHSTRRQTQY
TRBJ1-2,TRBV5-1,ASSQSTYGYT
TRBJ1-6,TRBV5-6,ASSWGAYNSPLH
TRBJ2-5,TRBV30,ACRDTDIQETQY
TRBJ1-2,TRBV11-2,ASSQTGRGYT
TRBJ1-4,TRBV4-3,ASSQTDRYNEKLF
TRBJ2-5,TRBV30,AWETSGGETQY
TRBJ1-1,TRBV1,TLSGGMNTEAF
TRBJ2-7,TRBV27,ASSLNSYEQY
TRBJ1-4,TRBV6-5,ASSLDRVSEKLF
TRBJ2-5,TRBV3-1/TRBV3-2,ASSQGAGRETQY
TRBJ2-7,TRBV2,ASRIRDEQY
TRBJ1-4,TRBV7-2,ASRSQGAANEKLF
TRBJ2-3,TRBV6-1,ASSEAAGVRTDTQY
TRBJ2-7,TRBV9,ASSVGGGRVYEQY
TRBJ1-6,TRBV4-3,ASSQDSTRGSPLH
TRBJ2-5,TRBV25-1,ASSEWAGSGQETQY
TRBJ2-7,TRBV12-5,ASGLRTADEQY
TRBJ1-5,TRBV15,ATSRDPKQPQH